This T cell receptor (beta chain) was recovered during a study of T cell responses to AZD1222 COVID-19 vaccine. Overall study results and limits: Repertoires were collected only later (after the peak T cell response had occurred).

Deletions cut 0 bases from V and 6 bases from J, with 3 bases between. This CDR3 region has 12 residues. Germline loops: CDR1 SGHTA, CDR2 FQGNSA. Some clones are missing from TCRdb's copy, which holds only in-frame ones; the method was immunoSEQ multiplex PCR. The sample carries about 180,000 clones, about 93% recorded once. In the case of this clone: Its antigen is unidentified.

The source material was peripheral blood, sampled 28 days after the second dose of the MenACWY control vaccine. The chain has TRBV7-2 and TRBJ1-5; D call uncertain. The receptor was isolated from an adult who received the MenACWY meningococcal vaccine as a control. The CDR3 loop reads CASSLAGQPQHF. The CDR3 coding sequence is TGTGCCAGCAGCTTAGCGGGTCAGCCCCAGCATTTT.